The 13 T cell receptor beta chains in this list originate from one sample, sequenced in a study of T cells in localized non-small cell lung cancer. The data were produced by immunoSEQ multiplex PCR, yet TCRdb's version contains in-frame clones alone and is incomplete. The data hold over 750 clones, with less than 25% observed a single time. Sample: normal lung tissue next to the tumor, taken before any cancer treatment. These TCRs come from a male donor aged 60 or older with stage I lung adenocarcinoma.

J is TRBJ1-1 and V is TRBV11-3; maybe TRBD1 (6 bases). The CDR3 contains 16 residues. Deletions cut 5 bases from V and 12 bases from J, with 28 bases between. Per the germline V gene, CDR1 is SGHNT and CDR2 is YENEEA. The CDR3 region has the DNA TGTGCCAGCAGCGCGCGGGACACTCCCGGCACTAGACTGACTTTCTTT. Residues: CASSARDTPGTRLTFF.

This clone was seen a few times. This rearrangement joins TRBV19 to TRBJ1-1; the D gene is possibly TRBD1 (5 bases). Per germline, CDR1 LNHDA and CDR2 SQIVND (reference sequence). Trimming removed 5 bases from V and 7 bases from J, with 17 bases in between. CDR3 length equals 14 residues. CDR3 in amino acids: CASSPRQKSGEAFF. CDR3 DNA: TGTGCCAGTAGTCCCCGACAGAAGAGCGGTGAAGCTTTCTTT.

This rearrangement joins TRBV30 to TRBJ2-7; D is unresolved. V lost 4 bases and J lost 0, with 13 bases in between. Per the germline V gene, CDR1 is GTSNPN and CDR2 is SVGIG (reference sequence). This CDR3 has 14 amino acids. CDR3 bases: TGTGCCTGGACAAAGAAGGGCCGCTCCTACGAGCAGTACTTC. Its translation: CAWTKKGRSYEQYF. Looking up the rest from reference TRBV30 and TRBJ2-7 gives the full variable domain: SQTIHQWPATLVQPVGSPLSLECTVEGTSNPNLYWYRQAAGRGLQLLFYSVGIGQISSEVPQNLSASRPQDRQFILSSKKLLLSDSGFYLCAWTKKGRSYEQYFGPGTRLTVT.

This clone was counted only a few times. J is TRBJ2-1 and V is TRBV11-3; D is perhaps TRBD2 (7 bases). The germline CDR1 and CDR2 sequences are SGHNT and YENEEA. Deletions cut 5 bases from V and 3 bases from J, with 14 bases between. The CDR3 is 15 amino acids. The CDR3 nucleotides are TGTGCCAGCAGCCGAAGGGGGGGCGACTACAATGAGCAGTTCTTC. It is translated as CASSRRGGDYNEQFF.

The sample holds a few counts of this clone. J is TRBJ2-3 and V is TRBV9; D may be TRBD2 (6 bases). The CDR3 runs to 14 residues. Germline V lookup: CDR1 SGDLS, CDR2 YYNGEE. The ends were cut back, 1 base at V and 7 bases at J, with 13 bases in the middle. CDR3 DNA sequence: TGTGCCAGCAGCGTACCCCTGGGGGGAAATACGCAGTATTTT. Its protein is CASSVPLGGNTQYF.

In this sample, this clone turned up a few times. DNA for the CDR3: TGTGCCAGTAGTATATCGGATACAGGGGGCAAAGCTTTCTTT. Translated, it gives CASSISDTGGKAFF. This chain links TRBV19 with TRBJ1-1; TRBD1 matches at 9 bases. Germline lookup yields CDR1 LNHDA and CDR2 SQIVND (reference sequence). Trimming removed 2 bases from V and 9 bases from J; junction bases left unmatched: 7. There are 14 residues in the CDR3.

There are a few counts of this clone. The J gene is TRBJ1-1, the V gene TRBV19; D is uncertain. V was shortened by 2 bases and J by 8 bases, with 15 bases between the two germline ends. This CDR3 contains 14 residues. From germline, CDR1 is LNHDA and CDR2 SQIVND (reference sequence). The CDR3 sequence is CASSIRSKASEAFF. DNA for the CDR3: TGTGCCAGTAGTATACGTAGTAAAGCCTCGGAAGCTTTCTTT.

This clone has just a few counts. The chain couples TRBV9 to TRBJ2-2, with 11 bases lining up with TRBD2. This CDR3 region has 18 residues. V shed 4 bases, J shed 2 bases, and the junction held 10 bases outside the gene matches. Germline assignment: CDR1 SGDLS and CDR2 YYNGEE. The CDR3 region is CASSPLSGGAVNTGELFF. The CDR3 nucleotides are TGTGCCAGCAGCCCTCTTAGCGGGGGGGCCGTAAACACCGGGGAGCTGTTTTTT.

This clone showed up just a few times. CDR3 sequence (DNA): TGTGCCAGCTCCCAATCAGGACAGGGTGACGAGCAGTACTTC. Protein: CASSQSGQGDEQYF. This chain joins TRBV18 and TRBJ2-7; the match to TRBD1 covers 8 bases. The CDR3 is 14 amino acids. After removal of 6 bases from V and 5 bases from J, the junction contained 9 bases not matched to a gene. CDR1 KGHSH and CDR2 LQKENI come from the germline V gene.

The V and J genes are TRBV1 and TRBJ2-3. TRBV1 is classified as a pseudogene. CDR3 length equals 15 residues. CDR3 sequence reads: CASSQDRLEGDTQYF. The DNA of the CDR3 is TGCGCCAGCAGCCAAGATAGACTTGAGGGGGATACGCAGTATTTT.

The chain is built from TRBV7-1 and TRBJ2-2, with no clear D. TRBV7-1 is an ORF; its function is uncertain. This CDR3 contains 13 residues. V dropped 4 bases and J dropped 4 bases, with 7 bases sitting between them. The DNA of the CDR3 is TGTGCCAGCAGCTTACAGATCACCGGGGAGCTGTTTTTT. This encodes CASSLQITGELFF.

In its sample, this clone was seen a few times. V usage is TRBV28 and J usage is TRBJ2-5, with D perhaps TRBD1 or TRBD2 (6 bases each). Trimming took off 8 bases at V and 3 bases at J, with 19 bases between the two ends. CDR1 is MDHEN and CDR2 is SYDVKM in the germline V gene. The CDR3 totals 15 residues. The CDR3 here is CASSLQGRLEETQYF. The CDR3, as DNA: TGTGCCAGCTCACTTCAGGGGAGGTTGGAAGAGACCCAGTACTTC.

This clone was recorded a few times. This chain links TRBV9 with TRBJ2-1; 11 bases agree with TRBD2. CDR3 length: 14 residues. The V segment lost 3 bases and the J segment 5 bases; nucleotides outside the gene matches: 1. CDR1 is SGDLS and CDR2 is YYNGEE in the germline V gene. The CDR3 loop is CASSAGLADNEQFF. CDR3 in DNA: TGTGCCAGCAGCGCGGGACTAGCGGACAATGAGCAGTTCTTC.